The clone carrying this T cell receptor (beta chain) was counted a few times. The antigen remains undetermined. One end of the junction fails to match germline, which may point to a read error. Ophthalmopathy patients had moderate-to-severe active disease, CAS ≥3, NOSPECS ≥4, and disease duration under 3 months. The study left out patients who had uncontrolled infection, other autoimmune disease, pregnancy or lactation. This sample stems from a study of T cells in Graves' hyperthyroidism and ophthalmopathy. About the research overall: Initial diagnosis, before any treatment, was when peripheral blood was collected. Study-wide points: A model of 13 V-J pairs discriminated ophthalmopathy from stable hyperthyroidism.

Regions amplified from RNA transcripts were the TCR beta CDR3 regions. The HTBI primer set was used in a first-round RT-PCR of the TCR CDR3. TCRdb reprocessed the multiplex PCR reads with MiXCR, giving one entry per CDR3 protein. The table lists about 400,000 distinct CDR3 sequences, around 15% of them singletons. Germline CDR1 SGHRS, CDR2 YFSETQ. The CDR3 sequence is 15 residues long. This TCR was sampled from a man aged 50-59 years with Graves' ophthalmopathy. The chain uses TRBV5-1 and TRBJ2-2, with D possibly TRBD1 on 6 matching bases. What was sequenced was blood. The CDR3: CASSSQGLNTGELVF. DNA of the CDR3: TGCGCCAGCAGCTCTCAGGGGCTAAACACCGGGGAGCTGGTTTTT. Full variable domain (outside the CDR3, taken from reference TRBV5-1 and TRBJ2-2): KAGVTQTPRYLIKTRGQQVTLSCSPISGHRSVSWYQQTPGQGLQFLFEYFSETQRNKGNFPGRFSGRQFSNSRSEMNVSTLELGDSALYLCASSSQGLNTGELVFGEGSRLTVL.